The clone carrying this TCR beta chain was observed at least ten times. Other DNA sequences of this sample code for an identical CDR3. Per the study methods: Reference gene primers were amplified, and this amplification served to estimate nucleated cell counts. Method: immunoSEQ multiplex PCR; TCRdb's copy keeps in-frame clones and lacks some. For V, J and clone size, that table is used; D and trimming come from the DNA. Of under 150,000 clones in the sample, about 85% were seen once. Trimming took 0 bases from V and 0 from J, leaving 6 bases between them. The germline V gene encodes CDR1 MNHNY and CDR2 SVGAGI (reference sequence). CDR3 length equals 15 residues. The data are from a study of blood T cell repertoires in COVID-19. For the study at large: The origin of the acute and convalescent COVID-19 samples was the United States, Italy and Spain.

This receptor was identified in a man aged 40-55 years with active or convalescent COVID-19. The gene calls are TRBV6-6 and TRBJ1-5; D not certain. Sequenced input: peripheral blood. CDR3 in DNA: TGTGCCAGCAGTTACTCAGGAGATAGCAATCAGCCCCAGCATTTT. Protein sequence: CASSYSGDSNQPQHF.